This is a list of T cell receptor beta chains from one sample in a study of post-analysis software for immune sequencing data. One entry per CDR3 protein, called by TCRdb with MiXCR from the PCR reads. The sample has about 460,000 distinct CDR3 sequences; 40% to 55% are singletons. The sequenced sample was blood. The receptors were sampled from a girl aged 10 to 17 with multiple sclerosis. The CDR3 runs from the conserved cysteine through the conserved F or W. A D gene is named only where the DNA matches it firmly. The size field is filled for only some rows; it gives once, few, many or a size class.

j_call | v_call | d_call | clone_size | cdr3_nt | cdr3_aa
TRBJ1-2 | TRBV4-1 | TRBD1 | once | TGCGCCAGCAGCCAAGTCCGGGACAGGGGGCGCGACTATGGCTACACCTTC | CASSQVRDRGRDYGYTF
TRBJ2-1 | TRBV27 | . | . | TGTGCCAGTACTGGGGGTTCCTACAATGAGCAGTTCTTC | CASTGGSYNEQFF
TRBJ2-5 | TRBV5-1 | . | . | TGCGCCAGCAGCTTGGCCTCCGGGACTTACCAAGAGACCCAGTACTTC | CASSLASGTYQETQYF
TRBJ1-2 | TRBV12-3/TRBV12-4 | . | few | TGTGCCAGCCGAAAAGGGGCAACCTTAGAGGGCGGCTACACCTTC | CASRKGATLEGGYTF
TRBJ2-1 | TRBV5-1 | . | . | TGCGCCAGCAGCTTGTTCCCGGGGAGCTCCTACAATGAGCAGTTCTTC | CASSLFPGSSYNEQFF
TRBJ2-7 | TRBV29-1 | TRBD1 | . | TGCAGCGTTGAAGATACAGGACAGGGCTTTTACGAGCAGTACTTC | CSVEDTGQGFYEQYF
TRBJ1-1 | TRBV20-1 | . | . | TGCAGTGCCAGAAGGGGGGGGACGAACACTGAAGCTTTCTTT | CSARRGGTNTEAFF
TRBJ2-1 | TRBV7-9 | . | . | TGTGCCAGCAGTATCTTGAGCGGGCTGGGCGATGAGCAGTTCTTC | CASSILSGLGDEQFF
TRBJ2-1 | TRBV7-8 | . | . | TGTGCCAGCAGTGTAACGGGAGATTACAATGAGCAGTTCTTC | CASSVTGDYNEQFF
TRBJ2-1 | TRBV14 | TRBD2 | . | TGTGCCAGCAGCCAAGTCAGAGGTAGCGGGAGGGTCTCCTACAATGAGCAGTTCTTC | CASSQVRGSGRVSYNEQFF
TRBJ1-1 | TRBV12-3/TRBV12-4 | . | . | TGTGCCAGCACCGGGACAACGGGTGCTTTCTTT | CASTGTTGAFF
TRBJ1-6 | TRBV28 | TRBD1 | once | TGTGCCAGCAGTTTAGCCCTGACAGGGGTCTCCTCACCCCCCCACTTT | CASSLALTGVSSPPHF
TRBJ2-1 | TRBV29-1 | . | . | TGCAGCGTTGAACCCCGTCGGTTCCCTTACAATGAGCAGTTCTTC | CSVEPRRFPYNEQFF
TRBJ2-7 | TRBV6-1 | TRBD1 | . | TGTGCCAGCGGCTACTCCGGGACAGGGAATTACGAGCAGTACTTC | CASGYSGTGNYEQYF
TRBJ2-1 | TRBV15 | . | few | TGTGCCACCAGCAGAGATAGGGTTTCCAATGAGCAGTTCTTC | CATSRDRVSNEQFF
TRBJ2-7 | TRBV5-1 | . | . | TGCGCCAGCAGCTTGTTGAGCGGCTCCTACGAGCAGTACTTC | CASSLLSGSYEQYF
TRBJ2-5 | TRBV20-1 | . | . | TGCAGTGCTAGAGCGACAGGACCCAACAATGAGCAGTACTTC | CSARATGPNNEQYF
TRBJ2-7 | TRBV18 | TRBD1 | . | TGTGCCAGCTCACCACACCAAGGGGACAGGGTTTCCTACGAGCAGTACTTC | CASSPHQGDRVSYEQYF
TRBJ2-6 | TRBV7-2 | TRBD1 | . | TGTGCCAGCAGCCTCTCGTGGACAGGATCCGGGGCCAACGTCCTGACTTTC | CASSLSWTGSGANVLTF
TRBJ2-7 | TRBV28 | . | few | TGTGCCAGCAGCCCAGGGGGGAGAGGTTACGAGCAGTACTTC | CASSPGGRGYEQYF
TRBJ2-7 | TRBV12-3/TRBV12-4 | TRBD1 | once | TGTGCCAGCAGTCCATGGGGGACAGGGGGTGGCGAGCAGTACTTC | CASSPWGTGGGEQYF
TRBJ2-1 | TRBV7-9 | . | . | TGTGCCAGCAGCCAACTAGCCAATGAGCAGTTCTTC | CASSQLANEQFF
TRBJ1-2 | TRBV7-9 | . | few | TGTGCCAGCAGCTACATGGGATACTATGGCTACACCTTC | CASSYMGYYGYTF
TRBJ2-1 | TRBV3-1 | . | few | TGTGCCAGCAGCCAGGGGTCTCCCCTCAATGAGCAGTTCTTC | CASSQGSPLNEQFF
TRBJ2-5 | TRBV7-2 | . | . | TGTGCCAGCAGCTTCCTCGGGTTTGAGCAGTACTTC | CASSFLGFEQYF
TRBJ2-7 | TRBV7-2 | TRBD1 | few | TGTGCCAGCAGCTTAACGGGACAGGGGGAATACGAGCAGTACTTC | CASSLTGQGEYEQYF
TRBJ2-7 | TRBV7-9 | TRBD1 | . | TGTGCCAGCAGCTCCAGGACAGGGGGGTCCTACGAGCAGTACTTC | CASSSRTGGSYEQYF
TRBJ2-4 | TRBV7-2 | TRBD2 | few | TGTGCCAGCAGCTTGCGCGGGGGGGGAGGAAACATTCAGTACTTC | CASSLRGGGGNIQYF
TRBJ2-1 | TRBV4-1 | TRBD2 | few | TGCGCCAGCAGCCAAGTCCGGGGACTAGCGGGAGGGCCGAGAAATGAGCAGTTCTTC | CASSQVRGLAGGPRNEQFF
TRBJ1-6 | TRBV28 | TRBD1 | many | TGTGCCAGCAGCGCGACAGGGCACAATTCACCCCTCCACTTT | CASSATGHNSPLHF
TRBJ1-5 | TRBV7-2 | . | few | TGTGCCAGCAGCTTAGAAGTTCAACAGCCCCAGCATTTT | CASSLEVQQPQHF